This TCR beta chain was found in a study of T cell repertoires in cytomegalovirus infection. Study details: Both a matching HLA type and CMV infection were indicated by public TCR beta signatures.

To note about this clonotype: Antigen: not known.

The germline gives CDR1 ENHRY, CDR2 SYGVKD. The CDR3 sequence is 14 residues long. The V and J ends lost 3 bases and 1 base respectively, with 9 bases between them. Notes on the study in general: The study found HLA-C-restricted CMV-specific TCR beta clonotypes dominating the ex vivo response. Cumulative public TCR beta family frequency identified carriers of CMV plus the relevant HLA.

MiXCR was run by TCRdb on the reads, yielding one entry per CDR3 protein. The table includes 510,000 or so distinct CDR3 sequences, 26% detected once. Sequencing was performed on PBMCs. The receptor comes from a human donor in good health (CMV status not recorded). Some clones in this sample may be carry-over from other donors' samples. This chain joins TRBV10-3 and TRBJ1-1; a weak D match, TRBD1 (6 bases). The CDR3 loop is CAISEQDRNTEAFF. The CDR3 DNA sequence: TGTGCCATCAGTGAACAGGACAGGAACACTGAAGCTTTCTTT.